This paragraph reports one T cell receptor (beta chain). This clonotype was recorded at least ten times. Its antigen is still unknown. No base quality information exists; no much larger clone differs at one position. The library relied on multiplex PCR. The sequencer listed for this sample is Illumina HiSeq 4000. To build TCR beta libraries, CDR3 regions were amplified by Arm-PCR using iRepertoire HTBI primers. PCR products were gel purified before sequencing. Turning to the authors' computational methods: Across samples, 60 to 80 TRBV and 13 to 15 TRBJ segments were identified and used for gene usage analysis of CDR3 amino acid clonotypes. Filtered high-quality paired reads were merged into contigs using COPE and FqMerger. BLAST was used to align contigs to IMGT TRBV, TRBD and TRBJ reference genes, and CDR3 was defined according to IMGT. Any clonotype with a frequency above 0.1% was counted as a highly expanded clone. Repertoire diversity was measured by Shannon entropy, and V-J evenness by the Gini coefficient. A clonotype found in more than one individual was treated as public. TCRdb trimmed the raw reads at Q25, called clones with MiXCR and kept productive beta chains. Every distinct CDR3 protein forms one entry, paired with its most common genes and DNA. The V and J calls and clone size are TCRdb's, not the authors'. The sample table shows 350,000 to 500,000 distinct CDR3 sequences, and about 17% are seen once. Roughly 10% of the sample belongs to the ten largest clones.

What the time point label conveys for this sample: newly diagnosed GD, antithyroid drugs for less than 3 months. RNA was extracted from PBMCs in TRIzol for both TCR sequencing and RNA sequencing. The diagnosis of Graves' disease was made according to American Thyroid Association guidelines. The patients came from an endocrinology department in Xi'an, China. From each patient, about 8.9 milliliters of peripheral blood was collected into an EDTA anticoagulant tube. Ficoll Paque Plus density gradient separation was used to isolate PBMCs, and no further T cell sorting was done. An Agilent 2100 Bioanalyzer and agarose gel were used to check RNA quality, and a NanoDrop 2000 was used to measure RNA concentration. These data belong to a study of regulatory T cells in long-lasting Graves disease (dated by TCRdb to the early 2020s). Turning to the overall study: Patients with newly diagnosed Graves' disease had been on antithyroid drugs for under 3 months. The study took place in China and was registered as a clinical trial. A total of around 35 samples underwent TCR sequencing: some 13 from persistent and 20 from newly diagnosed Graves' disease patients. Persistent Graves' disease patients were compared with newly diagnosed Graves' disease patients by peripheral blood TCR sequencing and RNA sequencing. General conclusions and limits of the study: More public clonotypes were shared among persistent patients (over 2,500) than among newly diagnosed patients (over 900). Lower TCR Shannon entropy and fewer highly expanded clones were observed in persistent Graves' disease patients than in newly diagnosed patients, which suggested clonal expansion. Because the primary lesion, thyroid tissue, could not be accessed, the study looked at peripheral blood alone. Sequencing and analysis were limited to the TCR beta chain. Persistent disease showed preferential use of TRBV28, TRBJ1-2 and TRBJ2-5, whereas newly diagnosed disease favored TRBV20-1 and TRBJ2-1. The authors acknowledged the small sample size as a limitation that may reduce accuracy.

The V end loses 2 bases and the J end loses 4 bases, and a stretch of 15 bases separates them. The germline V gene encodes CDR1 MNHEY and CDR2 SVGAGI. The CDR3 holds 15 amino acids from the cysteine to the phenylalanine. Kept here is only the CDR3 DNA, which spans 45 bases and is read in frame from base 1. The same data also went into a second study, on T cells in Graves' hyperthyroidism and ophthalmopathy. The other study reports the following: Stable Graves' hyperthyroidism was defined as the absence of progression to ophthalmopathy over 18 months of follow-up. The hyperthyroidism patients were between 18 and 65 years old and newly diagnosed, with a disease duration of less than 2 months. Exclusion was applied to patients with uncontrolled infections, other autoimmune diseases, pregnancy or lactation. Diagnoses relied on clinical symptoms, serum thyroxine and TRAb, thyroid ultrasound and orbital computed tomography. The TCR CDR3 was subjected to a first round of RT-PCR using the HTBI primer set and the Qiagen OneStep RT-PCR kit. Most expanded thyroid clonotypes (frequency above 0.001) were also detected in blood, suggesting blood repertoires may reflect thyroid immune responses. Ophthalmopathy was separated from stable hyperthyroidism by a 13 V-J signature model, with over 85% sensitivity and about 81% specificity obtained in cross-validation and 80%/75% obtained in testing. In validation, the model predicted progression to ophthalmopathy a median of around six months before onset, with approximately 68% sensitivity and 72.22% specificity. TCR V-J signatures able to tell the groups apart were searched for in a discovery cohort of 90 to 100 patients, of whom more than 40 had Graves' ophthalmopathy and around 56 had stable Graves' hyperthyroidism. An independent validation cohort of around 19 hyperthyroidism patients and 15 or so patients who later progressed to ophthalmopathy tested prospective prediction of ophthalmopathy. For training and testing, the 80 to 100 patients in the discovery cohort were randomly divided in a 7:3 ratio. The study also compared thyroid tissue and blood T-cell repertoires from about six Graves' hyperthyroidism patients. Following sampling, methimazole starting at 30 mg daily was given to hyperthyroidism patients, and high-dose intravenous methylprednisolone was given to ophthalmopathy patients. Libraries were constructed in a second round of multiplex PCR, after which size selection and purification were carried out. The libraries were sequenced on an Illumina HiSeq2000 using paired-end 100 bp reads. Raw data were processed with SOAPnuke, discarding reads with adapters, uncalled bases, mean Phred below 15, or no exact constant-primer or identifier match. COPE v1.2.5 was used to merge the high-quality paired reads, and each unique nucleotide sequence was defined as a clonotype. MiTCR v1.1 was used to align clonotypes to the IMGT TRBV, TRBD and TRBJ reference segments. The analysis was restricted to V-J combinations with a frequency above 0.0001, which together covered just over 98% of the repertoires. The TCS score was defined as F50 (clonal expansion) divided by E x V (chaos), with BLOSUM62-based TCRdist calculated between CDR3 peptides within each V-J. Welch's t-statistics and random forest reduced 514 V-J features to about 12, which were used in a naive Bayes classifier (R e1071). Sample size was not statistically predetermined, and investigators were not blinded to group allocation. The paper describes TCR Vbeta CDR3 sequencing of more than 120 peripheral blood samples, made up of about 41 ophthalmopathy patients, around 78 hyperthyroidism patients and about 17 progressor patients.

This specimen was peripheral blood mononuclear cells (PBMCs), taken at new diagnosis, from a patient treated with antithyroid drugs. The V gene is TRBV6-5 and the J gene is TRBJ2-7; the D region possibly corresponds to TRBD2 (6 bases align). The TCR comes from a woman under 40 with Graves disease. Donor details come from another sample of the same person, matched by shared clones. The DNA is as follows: TGTGCCAGCAGTTACAGGGTTAGCGGAGCGTACGAGCAGTACTTC. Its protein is CASSYRVSGAYEQYF.